This T cell receptor (beta chain) was retrieved from a study of regulatory T cells in long-lasting Graves disease. Study-level background: Disease was considered persistent Graves' disease after over 5 years of antithyroid drugs (with positive TSH receptor antibodies).

CDR3-region Arm-PCR and iRepertoire HTBI primers produced the TCR beta libraries. TCRdb itself ran the multiplex PCR reads through MiXCR, one entry per CDR3 protein. This repertoire shows approximately 360,000 distinct CDR3 sequences, around 23% found once; its top ten account for less than 30%. Study-level points and caveats: The study found TRBV28, TRBJ1-2 and TRBJ2-5 favored in persistent disease. The number of shared public clonotypes was higher in persistent patients (around 2,500) than new patients (about 910).

The germline V gene has CDR1 SNHLY and CDR2 FYNNEI. The CDR3 runs to 13 residues. V was cut by 4 bases and J by 3 bases, with 10 bases left in between. This clonotype was observed many times. The target antigen is unknown. The time point here: persistent/refractory GD, antithyroid drugs over 5 years with positive TRAb. After RNA was extracted from PBMCs, the TCR library was made from it. An endocrinology department in Xi'an, China, supplied the patients. This receptor was taken from a woman in her thirties or forties with Graves disease. The chain links TRBV2 to TRBJ2-7, with D maybe TRBD1 (5 bases). Here the sequenced sample was peripheral blood mononuclear cells (PBMCs), taken when the disease was refractory, from a patient treated with antithyroid drugs. CDR3 DNA: TGTGCCAGCAGTGGGTACAGGAGCTACGAGCAGTACTTC. Protein product: CASSGYRSYEQYF.